The next 31 T cell receptor beta chains were all read from a single sample in a study of T cell clones after liver transplantation. TCRdb's copy holds only in-frame clones and misses some; the assay was immunoSEQ multiplex PCR. Here the sample spans some 60,000 clones, about two thirds being singletons. This specimen consisted of CD4+ T cells from blood, obtained at the roughly 16-month timepoint. These receptors were collected from a human patient who received a liver transplant. Some T cells may be graft donor cells.

In nucleotides, the CDR3 is TGTGCCAGTAGCCCTTTCCGGGACAGGCGGACCGGGGAGCTGTTTTTT. Its protein is CASSPFRDRRTGELFF. The rearrangement joins TRBV19 to TRBJ2-2; 8 positions match TRBD1. J gave up 5 bases and V 6 bases, and 11 bases lay outside the gene matches. The CDR3 sequence is 16 residues long. CDR1 and CDR2 (germline): LNHDA, SQIVND (reference sequence).

The chain joins TRBV2 to TRBJ2-3; D possibly uses TRBD1 or TRBD2 (6 bases each). In germline, CDR1 is SNHLY, CDR2 FYNNEI. This CDR3 comprises 17 residues. V was trimmed by 6 bases and J by 5 bases, leaving 24 bases between them. In DNA form, the CDR3 reads TGTGCCAGCAGGGACTACCTCGAACAGGGACGGGGAGATACGCAGTATTTT. As protein: CASRDYLEQGRGDTQYF. The full variable domain, rest sourced from reference TRBV2 and TRBJ2-3, is EPEVTQTPSHQVTQMGQEVILRCVPISNHLYFYWYRQILGQKVEFLVSFYNNEISEKSEIFDDQFSVERPDGSNFTLKIRSTKLEDSAMYFCASRDYLEQGRGDTQYFGPGTRLTVL.

The CDR3 region is CASSRHLPDGGELFF. CDR3 DNA sequence: TGTGCCAGCAGTCGTCATCTACCCGACGGCGGGGAGCTGTTTTTT. The chain couples TRBV6-6 to TRBJ2-2, with D unresolved. The CDR3 is made up of 15 amino acids. V was clipped by 5 bases and J by 7 bases, with 17 bases between them. The germline CDR1 and CDR2 sequences are MNHNY and SVGAGI (reference sequence).

The chain has TRBV7-9 and TRBJ2-1; 8 nucleotides align to TRBD1. CDR1 is SEHNR, CDR2 FQNEAQ, per germline (reference sequence). The CDR3 runs 14 residues. With 5 bases clipped from V and 11 bases from J, the junction kept 11 bases outside the gene matches. The CDR3 DNA sequence: TGTGCCAGCAGCCTCGGACAGGGCACAATGAAGCAGTTCTTC. Translating it yields CASSLGQGTMKQFF.

The chain recombines TRBV6-6 with TRBJ1-1; 11 bases match TRBD1. Germline loops: CDR1 MNHNY, CDR2 SVGAGI (reference sequence). The CDR3 extends over 14 amino acids. The trim removed 7 bases at V and 3 bases at J, leaving 4 bases unmatched. The CDR3 DNA reads TGTGCCAGCACCCAGGGACAGGGGGACACTGAAGCTTTCTTT. Its translation is CASTQGQGDTEAFF.

CDR3 bases: TGTGCCACCCGACAGGCGGGCTATGGCTACACCTTC. Its protein product is CATRQAGYGYTF. This sequence joins TRBV6-5 and TRBJ1-2, with D possibly matching TRBD1 (6 bases). The CDR3 sequence is 12 residues long. Between the trimmed V and J ends, which lost 10 bases and 4 bases, there was a span of 13 bases. CDR1 MNHEY and CDR2 SVGAGI come from the germline V gene.

The genes are TRBV6-1 and TRBJ2-3, with 9 bases identical to TRBD2. Germline lookup yields CDR1 MNHNS and CDR2 SASEGT. The CDR3 covers 16 residues. J gave up 5 bases and V 2 bases, and 8 bases lay outside the gene matches. The DNA for the CDR3 is TGTGCCAGCAGTGAACTTTTAGGAGCGGGGGGAGATACGCAGTATTTT. It translates to CASSELLGAGGDTQYF.

The chain has TRBV7-9 and TRBJ2-4, with 7 bases that match TRBD1. V lost 4 bases and J lost 0; bases outside the gene matches: 6. CDR1 and CDR2 (germline): SEHNR, FQNEAQ (reference sequence). This CDR3 region has 16 residues. CDR3 in amino acids: CASSYQGDLAKNIQYF. Written as DNA, the CDR3 is TGTGCCAGCAGCTATCAGGGGGATTTAGCCAAAAACATTCAGTACTTC.

Of note for this clone: This same CDR3 is encoded by further DNA sequences in the sample. J is TRBJ2-3 and V is TRBV5-4; weak D call: TRBD1 (5 bases). V dropped 1 base and J dropped 0 bases, with 6 bases sitting between them. The germline V gene has CDR1 SGHNT and CDR2 YYREEE (reference sequence). CDR3 size: 14 residues. This chain's CDR3 is CASSLTGSTDTQYF. The CDR3 DNA is TGTGCCAGCAGCTTGACAGGAAGCACAGATACGCAGTATTTT. The entire variable domain, with the rest obtained from reference TRBV5-4 and TRBJ2-3, is as follows: ETGVTQSPTHLIKTRGQQVTLRCSSQSGHNTVSWYQQALGQGPQFIFQYYREEENGRGNFPPRFSGLQFPNYSSELNVNALELDDSALYLCASSLTGSTDTQYFGPGTRLTVL.

The genes are TRBV7-9 and TRBJ2-3, with D perhaps matching TRBD2 (5 bases). The CDR3 contains 14 residues. V was pared by 2 bases and J by 3 bases, with 9 bases between. Germline lookup yields CDR1 SEHNR and CDR2 FQNEAQ (reference sequence). DNA of the CDR3: TGTGCCAGCAGCTTAAATGGGAGAACAGATACGCAGTATTTT. It translates to CASSLNGRTDTQYF.

This chain links TRBV19 with TRBJ2-1; D possibly corresponds to TRBD2 (6 bases). There are 17 residues in the CDR3. CDR1 is LNHDA, CDR2 SQIVND, per germline (reference sequence). Between the trimmed V and J ends, which lost 4 bases and 3 bases, there was a span of 19 bases. The CDR3 DNA follows: TGTGCCAGTAGTACTTTCGGGGGACCAAGAGGCTACAATGAGCAGTTCTTC. Translated, it gives CASSTFGGPRGYNEQFF.

The count of this clone is one. The genes are TRBV11-2 and TRBJ2-1; 7 nucleotides line up with TRBD2. Losses at the gene ends were 3 bases for V and 5 bases for J; bases not matched to a gene: 7. The CDR3 contains 15 residues. The germline gives CDR1 SGHAT, CDR2 FQNNGV. CDR3 protein: CASSLGSGINNEQFF. CDR3 DNA: TGTGCCAGCAGCTTGGGAAGCGGGATCAACAATGAGCAGTTCTTC.

The chain employs TRBV18 and TRBJ2-3; possibly TRBD2 for D (5 bases). The CDR3 has 13 residues. V gave up 3 bases and J gave up 5 bases, with 9 bases separating them. The germline CDR1 and CDR2 sequences are KGHSH and LQKENI. The CDR3 spells CASSPTNGDTQYF. DNA for the CDR3: TGTGCCAGCTCACCGACTAATGGAGATACGCAGTATTTT.

The chain has TRBV19 and TRBJ1-2; D gene uncertain. Trimming took 7 bases from V and 4 from J, leaving 22 bases between them. Germline CDR1 LNHDA, CDR2 SQIVND (reference sequence). The CDR3 length is 16 residues. The CDR3 nucleotides are TGTGCCAGTACCTCTTTTGCCGGACCTCTTATCTATGGCTACACCTTC. This gives the protein CASTSFAGPLIYGYTF. Supplemented by reference TRBV19 and TRBJ1-2, the full variable domain reads DGGITQSPKYLFRKEGQNVTLSCEQNLNHDAMYWYRQDPGQGLRLIYYSQIVNDFQKGDIAEGYSVSREKKESFPLTVTSAQKNPTAFYLCASTSFAGPLIYGYTFGSGTRLTVV.

This clone was observed a single time. The V call is TRBV14, the J call TRBJ1-1, with D maybe TRBD1 (5 bases). Trimming removed 1 base from V and 2 bases from J, with 14 bases in between. CDR1 is SGHDN and CDR2 is FVKESK in the germline V gene. The CDR3 length is 16 residues. The CDR3 region is CASSQGQWGDNTEAFF. Here the CDR3 DNA reads TGTGCCAGCAGCCAAGGACAGTGGGGGGATAACACTGAAGCTTTCTTT.

The chain combines TRBV19 with TRBJ1-5; 7 nucleotides match TRBD1. From germline, CDR1 is LNHDA and CDR2 SQIVND (reference sequence). V was clipped by 2 bases and J by 0 bases; unmatched bases: 7. This CDR3 is 17 amino acids long. The CDR3 coding sequence is TGTGCCAGTAGTATAAGGGGGCAGGGCCTTAGCAATCAGCCCCAGCATTTT. Translated: CASSIRGQGLSNQPQHF.

The rearrangement joins TRBV5-1 to TRBJ2-2, with TRBD2 matching over 13 bases. The V segment lost 2 bases and the J segment 7 bases; nucleotides outside the gene matches: 5. Germline values: CDR1 SGHRS, CDR2 YFSETQ. The CDR3 loop spans 16 amino acids. The CDR3 DNA sequence: TGCGCCAGCAGCTTATCGACTAGCGGGAGGATCGGGGAGCTGTTTTTT. Translated, it gives CASSLSTSGRIGELFF.

This chain uses TRBV6-5 with TRBJ2-3; D may be TRBD1 or TRBD2 (5 bases each). V lost 8 bases to trimming and J lost 2 bases, with 11 bases between them. The germline gives CDR1 MNHEY, CDR2 SVGAGI. The CDR3 has 13 amino acids. As DNA, the CDR3 is TGTGCCAGCCAAAGGGACCTCACAGATACGCAGTATTTT. This translates into CASQRDLTDTQYF.

The V call is TRBV6-1, the J call TRBJ2-7; TRBD2 matches 14 bases. The trim removed 2 bases at V and 9 bases at J, leaving 3 bases unmatched. The CDR3 runs 14 residues. Germline-derived CDR1 and CDR2 are MNHNS and SASEGT. As DNA, the CDR3 is TGTGCCAGCAGTGAAATCGGGACTAGCGGGAGGCAGTACGTC. This encodes CASSEIGTSGRQYV.

The chain links TRBV5-6 to TRBJ1-2; D unresolved. CDR1 is SGHDT, CDR2 YYEEEE, per germline. The V and J ends lost 4 bases and 6 bases respectively, with 13 bases between them. The CDR3 runs to 13 residues. For the CDR3, the DNA is TGTGCCAGCAGCACGGAGAGGAGGAATGGCTACACCTTC. Translating it yields CASSTERRNGYTF.

J is TRBJ1-5 and V is TRBV11-2; 9 bases match TRBD1. This CDR3 spans 15 amino acids. Trimming removed 5 bases from V and 1 base from J; junction bases left unmatched: 3. Germline CDR1 and CDR2: SGHAT and FQNNGV. CDR3 in amino acids: CASSPGQGSNQPQHF. The CDR3 DNA is TGTGCCAGCAGCCCGGGACAGGGCAGCAATCAGCCCCAGCATTTT.

This chain connects TRBV6-5 to TRBJ1-1, with 8 bases lining up with TRBD1. Looked up from germline, CDR1 is MNHEY and CDR2 is SVGAGI. The V and J ends lost 6 bases and 5 bases, in that order; junction bases with no gene match: 5. This CDR3 region has 13 residues. CDR3 sequence reads: CASRKNRGTEAFF. In DNA, the CDR3 is TGTGCCAGCAGGAAAAACAGGGGGACTGAAGCTTTCTTT.

The chain joins TRBV19 to TRBJ1-5; D possibly corresponds to TRBD1 (6 bases). The CDR3 is 16 amino acids. Germline-derived CDR1 and CDR2 are LNHDA and SQIVND (reference sequence). The germline V and J ends were trimmed by 4 bases and 5 bases, with 18 bases remaining between them. The CDR3 is CASSRDTGAIHQPQHF. CDR3 DNA: TGTGCCAGTAGTAGAGATACGGGGGCGATCCATCAGCCCCAGCATTTT.

This clone has only a few counts. The chain couples TRBV28 to TRBJ2-7; tentative D call: TRBD1 (5 bases). This CDR3 is built from 13 residues. V dropped 4 bases and J dropped 3 bases, with 10 bases sitting between them. The germline V gene encodes CDR1 MDHEN and CDR2 SYDVKM. The CDR3 is CASSSGMGYEQYF. The CDR3 DNA follows: TGTGCCAGCAGTTCAGGGATGGGCTACGAGCAGTACTTC.

The gene calls are TRBV20-1 and TRBJ2-1; TRBD1 is a possible D gene (5 bases). Trimming shortened V by 5 bases and J by 5 bases, and 7 bases separated the two germline ends. The germline V gene has CDR1 DFQATT and CDR2 SNEGSKA (reference sequence). The CDR3 is 11 amino acids. CDR3 nucleotides: TGCAGTGCTCGACAGAACAATGAGCAGTTCTTC. Encoded protein: CSARQNNEQFF.

The rearrangement links TRBV6-5 to TRBJ1-1; D not certain. The CDR3 has 11 residues. Trimming took off 4 bases at V and 5 bases at J, with 5 bases between the two ends. The germline gives CDR1 MNHEY, CDR2 SVGAGI. CDR3 protein: CASSLRTEAFF. In DNA form, the CDR3 reads TGTGCCAGCAGTTTAAGGACTGAAGCTTTCTTT.

The chain's CDR3 is CARDRSTTNEKLFF. The CDR3 coding sequence is TGCGCCAGGGACAGGTCAACAACTAATGAAAAACTGTTTTTT. The V call is TRBV10-1, the J call TRBJ1-4, with TRBD1 matching over 7 bases. Trimming at V came to 9 bases and at J to 0 bases, leaving 4 bases not matched to a gene. Germline V gene data show CDR1 as WNHNN and CDR2 as SYGVQD (reference sequence). The CDR3 is 14 residues long.

A note on this clone: This CDR3 is also generated by other DNA sequences in the sample. J is TRBJ2-5 and V is TRBV2; either TRBD1 or TRBD2 may supply D (7 bases each). V dropped 7 bases and J dropped 4 bases, with 16 bases sitting between them. This CDR3 region has 14 residues. The germline CDR1 and CDR2 sequences are SNHLY and FYNNEI. CDR3 in DNA: TGTGCCAGCACCTCAGGGGGGGGAGGAGAGACCCAGTACTTC. Its translation: CASTSGGGGETQYF.

The chain has TRBV4-3 and TRBJ2-2; no firm D call. The CDR3 length is 17 residues. CDR1 is LGHNA and CDR2 is YSLEER in the germline V gene. Trimming pared 3 bases from V and 3 bases from J, leaving 17 bases between. The CDR3 sequence is CASSHGSNWEDTGELFF. DNA of the CDR3: TGCGCCAGCAGCCATGGGTCCAATTGGGAAGACACCGGGGAGCTGTTTTTT.

This clone has only a few counts. The chain is built from TRBV7-9 and TRBJ1-3, with D maybe TRBD1 (5 bases). Germline assignment: CDR1 SEHNR and CDR2 FQNEAQ (reference sequence). Deletions cut 8 bases from V and 2 bases from J, with 13 bases between. There are 14 residues in the CDR3. The CDR3 loop reads CASGATRAGNTIYF. The CDR3 coding sequence is TGTGCCAGCGGGGCAACGAGGGCTGGAAACACCATATATTTT.

The chain joins TRBV19 to TRBJ1-2; maybe TRBD1 (5 bases). Germline V gene lookup returns CDR1 LNHDA and CDR2 SQIVND (reference sequence). Trimming removed 6 bases from V and 7 bases from J, with 21 bases in between. The CDR3 is 15 amino acids. The CDR3 region is CASSLEGKGSSGYTF. Written as DNA, the CDR3 is TGTGCCAGTAGCCTCGAAGGGAAGGGGTCTAGTGGCTACACCTTC.